This T cell receptor (beta chain) was identified in a study of control samples from healthy donors and cancer patients. V gave up 3 bases and J gave up 6 bases; unmatched junction bases: 4. Germline CDR1 and CDR2: SEHNR and FQNEAQ (reference sequence). The CDR3 is made up of 13 amino acids. Generated by immunoSEQ multiplex PCR, the TCRdb table keeps only in-frame clones and is missing some. The repertoire holds 80,000 to 100,000 clones, with 88% as singletons. This clonotype originated in a man aged 25-40 years in good health. Sequencing was carried out using blood. V usage is TRBV7-9 and J usage is TRBJ1-2; 7 bases are a match to TRBD1. The CDR3 region has the DNA TGTGCCAGCAGCTTGAGGGACAGTCATGGCTACACCTTC. As protein: CASSLRDSHGYTF.